These 22 T cell receptor beta chains originate from one sample sequenced in a study of control samples from healthy donors and cancer patients. Assay used: immunoSEQ multiplex PCR; TCRdb lists only in-frame clones, some missing. The sample carries about 180,000 clones, about 92% recorded once. Sample: blood. These receptors were taken from a man under 40 in good health.

The chain links TRBV6-5 to TRBJ1-5; 7 nucleotides align to TRBD1. The CDR3 loop spans 14 amino acids. V shed 6 bases, J shed 6 bases, and the junction held 8 bases outside the gene matches. In germline, CDR1 is MNHEY, CDR2 SVGAGI. CDR3 coding DNA: TGTGCCAGCAGCCCGACAGGGAAGAGTCAGCCCCAGCATTTT. This sequence encodes CASSPTGKSQPQHF.

As concerns this clone: The sample contains more than one DNA sequence encoding this CDR3. The V gene is TRBV20-1, the J gene TRBJ2-1; D gene ambiguous. Trimming removed 3 bases at V and 7 bases at J, with 4 bases between. Germline CDR1 and CDR2: DFQATT and SNEGSKA (reference sequence). This CDR3 has 10 residues. CDR3 residues: CSARLNEQFF. CDR3 nucleotide sequence: TGCAGTGCTAGGCTGAATGAGCAGTTCTTC.

This CDR3 is CAWSRTGGGGYGYTF. The CDR3 DNA sequence: TGTGCCTGGAGCAGGACAGGGGGCGGTGGCTATGGCTACACCTTC. The V and J genes are TRBV30 and TRBJ1-2; 11 bases map to TRBD1. J lost 4 bases, V lost 3 bases, and 7 bases had no gene match. Looked up from germline, CDR1 is GTSNPN and CDR2 is SVGIG (reference sequence). This CDR3 contains 15 residues.

The CDR3: CASSEPPPNYGYTF. CDR3 in DNA: TGTGCCAGCAGTGAACCTCCCCCTAACTATGGCTACACCTTC. V and J are TRBV6-1 and TRBJ1-2, with D uncertain. Germline CDR1 is MNHNS and CDR2 is SASEGT. The germline V and J ends were trimmed by 2 bases and 0 bases, with 7 bases remaining between them. There are 14 residues in the CDR3.

V usage is TRBV19 and J usage is TRBJ1-1, with D unresolved. The CDR3 totals 16 residues. Germline CDR1 LNHDA, CDR2 SQIVND (reference sequence). V dropped 4 bases and J dropped 11 bases, with 26 bases sitting between them. The CDR3 loop reads CASSKGWATGSPGAFF. CDR3 DNA sequence: TGTGCCAGTAGTAAGGGATGGGCAACGGGTTCCCCGGGGGCTTTCTTT.

This chain joins TRBV29-1 and TRBJ1-5; 8 nucleotides match TRBD1. Trimming cost V 7 bases and J 5 bases; bases outside gene matches: 10. The CDR3 is made up of 14 amino acids. Germline CDR1 reads SQVTM; CDR2 reads ANQGSEA. The CDR3 spells CSAGGWSEYQPQHF. DNA of the CDR3: TGCAGCGCAGGGGGCTGGTCAGAATATCAGCCCCAGCATTTT.

This clone was found once. The chain is built from TRBV28 and TRBJ2-6; 8 bases fit TRBD1. This CDR3 contains 17 residues. Germline V lookup: CDR1 MDHEN, CDR2 SYDVKM. Unmatched junction bases numbered 9, after V lost 8 bases and J lost 0 bases. The CDR3 DNA is TGTGCCAGCGAGGGCGGACAGGGACCCTCTGGGGCCAACGTCCTGACTTTC. It is translated as CASEGGQGPSGANVLTF.

The J gene is TRBJ1-5, the V gene TRBV5-1, with 8 bases matching TRBD1. Germline V gene data show CDR1 as SGHRS and CDR2 as YFSETQ. The V gene end was trimmed by 4 bases and the J gene end by 10 bases; junction bases not matched to a gene: 7. CDR3 size: 13 residues. The CDR3 DNA follows: TGCGCCAGCAGCAGGGACAGGCTAAGTCCCCAGCATTTT. Translated: CASSRDRLSPQHF.

The chain combines TRBV28 with TRBJ2-5, with TRBD1 matching over 7 bases. The CDR3 contains 14 residues. With V trimmed by 7 bases and J by 1 base, 6 bases remained unmatched. The germline CDR1 and CDR2 sequences are MDHEN and SYDVKM. In nucleotides, the CDR3 is TGTGCCAGCACCCTGGACAGGCCCCAAGAGACCCAGTACTTC. It yields the protein CASTLDRPQETQYF. Combining the CDR3 with reference TRBV28 and TRBJ2-5 gives the whole variable domain DVKVTQSSRYLVKRTGEKVFLECVQDMDHENMFWYRQDPGLGLRLIYFSYDVKMKEKGDIPEGYSVSREKKERFSLILESASTNQTSMYLCASTLDRPQETQYFGPGTRLLVL.

Remarks on this clone: The same CDR3 arises from other DNA sequences in this sample as well. The V and J genes are TRBV6-5 and TRBJ1-1, with a possible D match to TRBD1 (6 bases). CDR3 length equals 14 residues. Germline CDR1 is MNHEY and CDR2 is SVGAGI. Trimming shortened V by 6 bases and J by 5 bases, and 16 bases separated the two germline ends. In DNA form, the CDR3 reads TGTGCCAGCAGGCCCTCGGGGGGCCATACTGAAGCTTTCTTT. Its translation: CASRPSGGHTEAFF.

The chain employs TRBV5-6 and TRBJ1-2; 7 bases agree with TRBD1. Per germline, CDR1 SGHDT and CDR2 YYEEEE. This CDR3 is 11 amino acids long. V was clipped by 4 bases and J by 11 bases; unmatched bases: 5. CDR3 protein: CASSTTGRYTF. Here the CDR3 DNA reads TGTGCCAGCAGCACGACAGGGCGGTACACCTTC.

V and J are TRBV9 and TRBJ2-1; maybe TRBD2 (7 bases). Trimming shortened V by 4 bases and J by 6 bases, and 20 bases separated the two germline ends. The germline V gene has CDR1 SGDLS and CDR2 YYNGEE. CDR3 length: 16 residues. CDR3 DNA: TGTGCCAGCAGCCCCACGCCGGGGGGCGCGGCCAATGAGCAGTTCTTC. Protein product: CASSPTPGGAANEQFF.

The V gene is TRBV24-1, the J gene TRBJ2-1; 13 bases map to TRBD2. V lost 1 base to trimming and J lost 7 bases; unmatched junction nucleotides: 3. The length of the CDR3 is 16 residues. Germline lookup yields CDR1 KGHDR and CDR2 SFDVKD. CDR3 sequence: CATSDLTSGRGNEQFF. The CDR3 DNA reads TGTGCCACCAGTGATTTAACTAGCGGGAGGGGTAATGAGCAGTTCTTC.

This clone has a handful of counts. The genes are TRBV5-6 and TRBJ2-3; 7 bases line up with TRBD2. CDR1 and CDR2 from the germline V gene are SGHDT and YYEEEE. The trim removed 1 base at V and 0 bases at J, leaving 11 bases unmatched. There are 18 residues in the CDR3. CDR3 DNA: TGTGCCAGCAGCTTGTTCCTCCCGGGACTAATGAGCACAGATACGCAGTATTTT. Amino acids: CASSLFLPGLMSTDTQYF.

The chain joins TRBV19 to TRBJ1-2, with 10 nucleotides matching TRBD1. Unmatched junction bases numbered 10, after V lost 5 bases and J lost 4 bases. In germline, CDR1 is LNHDA, CDR2 SQIVND (reference sequence). CDR3 size: 16 residues. CDR3 sequence reads: CASSAKTGGAGYGYTF. The CDR3 DNA sequence: TGTGCCAGTAGTGCCAAGACAGGGGGCGCAGGCTATGGCTACACCTTC. Full variable domain (outside the CDR3, taken from reference TRBV19 and TRBJ1-2): DGGITQSPKYLFRKEGQNVTLSCEQNLNHDAMYWYRQDPGQGLRLIYYSQIVNDFQKGDIAEGYSVSREKKESFPLTVTSAQKNPTAFYLCASSAKTGGAGYGYTFGSGTRLTVV.

The chain couples TRBV7-9 to TRBJ2-1, with D uncertain. There are 15 residues in the CDR3. Germline assignment: CDR1 SEHNR and CDR2 FQNEAQ (reference sequence). Trimming cost V 1 base and J 7 bases, with 14 bases left between them. For the CDR3, the DNA is TGTGCCAGCAGCTTAGTTATGGCCCTGTTTAATGAGCAGTTCTTC. Translated, it gives CASSLVMALFNEQFF.

This clone was found once. The chain's CDR3 is CASSALRVGAIQPQHF. The CDR3 DNA reads TGTGCCAGCAGTGCCCTTAGGGTGGGGGCTATACAGCCCCAGCATTTT. The chain uses TRBV6-1 and TRBJ1-5; D is possibly TRBD1 (6 bases). V was trimmed by 4 bases and J by 7 bases, leaving 20 bases between them. This CDR3 is 16 amino acids long. The germline V gene has CDR1 MNHNS and CDR2 SASEGT.

This chain joins TRBV12-3 or TRBV12-4 and TRBJ2-3; unclear D gene. Trimming cost V 7 bases and J 3 bases, with 8 bases left between them. This CDR3 spans 12 amino acids. The CDR3 bases are TGTGCCAGCACCCTTACAACAGATACGCAGTATTTT. Protein sequence: CASTLTTDTQYF.

The gene calls are TRBV2 and TRBJ1-1; D call uncertain. This CDR3 region has 14 residues. V was shortened by 3 bases and J by 1 base, with 9 bases between the two germline ends. Germline V lookup: CDR1 SNHLY, CDR2 FYNNEI. CDR3 region: CASSEVGWNTEAFF. The CDR3 nucleotides are TGTGCCAGCAGTGAGGTGGGTTGGAACACTGAAGCTTTCTTT.

The J gene is TRBJ2-2, the V gene TRBV28; D perhaps matches TRBD2 (6 bases). V was trimmed by 6 bases and J by 4 bases, leaving 12 bases between them. The CDR3 sequence is 14 residues long. Germline V gene data show CDR1 as MDHEN and CDR2 as SYDVKM. As DNA, the CDR3 is TGTGCCAGCAGGGCGGGATTCCCCACCGGGGAGCTGTTTTTT. It is translated as CASRAGFPTGELFF.

The V call is TRBV5-5, the J call TRBJ2-1; 8 bases agree with TRBD2. The CDR3 sequence is 17 residues long. V shed 4 bases and J 0 bases; nucleotides not matched to a gene: 9. Germline lookup yields CDR1 SGHKS and CDR2 YYEKEE (reference sequence). The CDR3 DNA follows: TGTGCCAGCAGCCCTGATTTAGCGGGGAGCTCCTACAATGAGCAGTTCTTC. Translation gives CASSPDLAGSSYNEQFF.

This chain uses TRBV30 with TRBJ2-7, with D unclear. Germline V lookup: CDR1 GTSNPN, CDR2 SVGIG (reference sequence). The CDR3 totals 11 residues. The DNA for the CDR3 is TGTGCGCACACGACGGGTGGGGAGCAGTACTTC. Residues: CAHTTGGEQYF.